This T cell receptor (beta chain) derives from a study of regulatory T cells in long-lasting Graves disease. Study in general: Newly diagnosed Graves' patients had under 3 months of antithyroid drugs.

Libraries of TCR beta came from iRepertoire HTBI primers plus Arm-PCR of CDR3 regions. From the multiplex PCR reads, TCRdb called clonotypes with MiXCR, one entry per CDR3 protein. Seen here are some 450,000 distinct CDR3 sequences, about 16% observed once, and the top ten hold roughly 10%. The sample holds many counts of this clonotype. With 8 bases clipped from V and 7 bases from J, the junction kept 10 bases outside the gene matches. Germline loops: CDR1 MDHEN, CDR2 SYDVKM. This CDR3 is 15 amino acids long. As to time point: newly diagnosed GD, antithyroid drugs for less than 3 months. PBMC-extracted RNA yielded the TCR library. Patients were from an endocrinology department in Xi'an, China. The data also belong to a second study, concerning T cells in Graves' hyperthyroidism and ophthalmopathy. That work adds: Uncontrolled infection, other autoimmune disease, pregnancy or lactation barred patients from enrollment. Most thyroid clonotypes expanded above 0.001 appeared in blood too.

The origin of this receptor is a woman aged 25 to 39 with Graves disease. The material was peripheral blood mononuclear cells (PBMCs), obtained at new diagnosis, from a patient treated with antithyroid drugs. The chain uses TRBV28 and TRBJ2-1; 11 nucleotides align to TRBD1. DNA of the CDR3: TGTGCCAGCGGGGCGGGGACAGGGGGGGGTAATGAGCAGTTCTTC. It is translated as CASGAGTGGGNEQFF.